Sequencing of this TCR beta chain was carried out in a study of T cell responses to AZD1222 COVID-19 vaccine (dated by TCRdb to the early 2020s). Study-level background: Because spike-specific TCR depth and breadth did not differ between the two schedules, AZD1222 recipients who got a second dose at roughly 4 weeks were pooled with those who got a second dose at roughly 12 weeks. A total of over 230 trial participants underwent TCR sequencing, of whom 200 to 220 received two doses of AZD1222 and about 25 received two doses of the MenACWY control vaccine. Enrollment into the trials was organized by age into subgroups of 18-55, 56-69 and 70-plus years, and those subgroups contained approximately 150, 30 and 60 TCR-sequenced participants, respectively. The study at large found these results: In the small 56-69-year group, the increase in depth fell short of significance, most likely because of low power. Vaccine-associated CD4 TCRs spanned the whole spike protein, with dominant responses in regions 160-218 and 743-854. Participants were mostly white British, with more females than males. The authors suggested clonal diversity may have been underestimated. Spike-specific TCR breadth and depth rose significantly after two AZD1222 doses compared with day 0 and with MenACWY recipients. Because no samples from the day 14 peak response were available, repertoires could be characterized only after the peak T cell response. Reportedly, almost half of the unique spike-specific TCRs recognized epitopes lying outside the regions that are mutated in the B.1.351 and B.1.1.7 variants. Conclusions about previously exposed vaccinees are limited, since just a handful of AZD1222 recipients were seropositive for SARS-CoV-2 at baseline.

V loses 0 bases of germline sequence and J loses 2 bases, and the interval between the two ends is 11 bases. The CDR3 has 15 amino acids, counting the end cysteine and phenylalanine. The only DNA kept is the CDR3, 45 bases in frame from the first base. For CDR1 and CDR2, the germline V gene lists MNHEY and SVGAGI. As to this clone: Its antigen remains unidentified. No per-base quality is available; no much larger clone lies one base away.

The CDR3 regions of human TCRbeta chains were subjected to immunosequencing. Per the original workflow: TCRs in the repertoires were matched against a reference library of SARS-CoV-2-specific TCRs that had been generated with the MIRA antigen-specificity platform. Breadth was defined as the fraction of unique TCRs that were SARS-CoV-2-associated. Depth was defined as the fraction of total T cells that were SARS-CoV-2-associated. Using the MIRA data, each spike-specific TCR was assigned both to the spike region to which the TCR was reactive and to a CD4 or CD8 class. Log10-transformed breadth and depth values were compared by one-way ANOVA with Sidak's multiple comparisons tests. Not all clones reach the TCRdb copy of this immuneACCESS table, which keeps in-frame sequences only. Checked studies attribute under half of the gap to unresolved V genes and leave the rest unexplained. That table gives V, J and clone size, and the DNA gave D and trimming. The sample has about 130,000 clones on record, roughly nine tenths of them singletons. Clones ranked in the top ten supply roughly 4% of the sample.

This sample's time point label indicates: baseline before first vaccination. The vaccinee samples were drawn from two UK trials, COV001 and COV002, one of which was a single-blind randomized controlled phase 2/3 trial testing AZD1222 (ChAdOx1 nCoV-19) in healthy adults. For TCRbeta chain sequencing, PBMC samples from trial participants were taken at day 0 and at day 28 after the second dose. The sample in question was peripheral blood, obtained on day 0 of AZD1222 vaccination. The chain is assembled from TRBV6-5 and TRBJ2-7; 6 matching bases give a weak D call of TRBD1. This clonotype was obtained from an adult in good health. The CDR3: CASSYSAGVAYEQYF. The DNA sequence reads TGTGCCAGCAGTTACTCAGCAGGGGTAGCCTACGAGCAGTACTTC.